This entry describes one TCR beta chain. The target antigen is unknown. CDR1 is SGHAT, CDR2 FQNNGV, per germline. CDR3 length: 14 amino acids. Trimming removed 5 bases from V and 4 bases from J; junction bases left unmatched: 4. The data stem from a study of blood T cells in healthy people across ages. Each of the donors had 8 to 10 milliliters of peripheral blood drawn into EDTA-treated Vacutainer tubes. Then a second PCR, running about 7 to 11 cycles, was carried out with a sample-barcoded 5' primer and a J-beta primer mix. Every cDNA was tagged by a template-switch adaptor with 12 random nucleotides. TCRdb re-derived calls from the 5' RACE reads in MiXCR, one entry per CDR3 protein. The profile covers roughly 2 million distinct CDR3 sequences, with 49% appearing a single time and approximately 2% taken by the ten largest. Study-level results: It was not known whether donors were CMV positive (a possible confounder of expanded clonotype changes). As age increased, TCR beta diversity per million T cells fell in a roughly linear fashion.

Material: blood. The receptor's source is a woman aged 40-49 years in good health. The chain is built from TRBV11-2 and TRBJ1-2, with TRBD1 matching over 10 bases. CDR3 sequence (DNA): TGTGCCAGCAGCACGGGACAGGGGCCCTATGGCTACACCTTC. Its protein is CASSTGQGPYGYTF.